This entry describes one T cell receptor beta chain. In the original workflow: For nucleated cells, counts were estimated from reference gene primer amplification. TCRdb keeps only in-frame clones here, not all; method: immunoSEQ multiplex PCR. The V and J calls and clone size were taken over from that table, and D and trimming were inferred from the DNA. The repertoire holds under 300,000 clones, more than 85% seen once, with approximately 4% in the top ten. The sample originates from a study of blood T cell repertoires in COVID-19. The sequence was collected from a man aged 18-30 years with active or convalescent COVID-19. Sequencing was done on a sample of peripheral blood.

The CDR3 nucleotides read TGTGCCAGCAGACCGCAATCGGGGGGCAGCTCCTACGAGCAGTACTTC. Its translation is CASRPQSGGSSYEQYF. This chain connects TRBV28 to TRBJ2-7, with D perhaps matching TRBD2 (7 bases). Between the trimmed V and J ends, which lost 6 bases and 0 bases, there was a span of 18 bases. The CDR3 has 16 amino acids. The V gene's germline CDR1 is MDHEN and CDR2 SYDVKM.